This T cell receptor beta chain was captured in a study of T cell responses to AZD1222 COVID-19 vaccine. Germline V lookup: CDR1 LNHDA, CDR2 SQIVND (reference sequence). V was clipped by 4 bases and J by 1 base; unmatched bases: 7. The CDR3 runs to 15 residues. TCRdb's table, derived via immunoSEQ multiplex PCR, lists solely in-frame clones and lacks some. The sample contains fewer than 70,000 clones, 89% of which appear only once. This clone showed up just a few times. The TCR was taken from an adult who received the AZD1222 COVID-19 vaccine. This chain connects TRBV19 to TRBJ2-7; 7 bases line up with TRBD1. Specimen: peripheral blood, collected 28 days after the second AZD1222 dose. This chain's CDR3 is CASSRREGASYEQYF. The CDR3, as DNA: TGTGCCAGTAGTAGGAGAGAGGGGGCATCCTACGAGCAGTACTTC. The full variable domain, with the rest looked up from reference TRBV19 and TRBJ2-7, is DGGITQSPKYLFRKEGQNVTLSCEQNLNHDAMYWYRQDPGQGLRLIYYSQIVNDFQKGDIAEGYSVSREKKESFPLTVTSAQKNPTAFYLCASSRREGASYEQYFGPGTRLTVT.